The clone carrying this T cell receptor beta chain was seen more than once but under ten times. Its antigen remains unidentified. The germline CDR1 and CDR2 sequences are SGHRS and YFSETQ. Trimming left V 2 bases short and J 1 base short, with 6 bases between. The CDR3 runs 13 residues. The record originates from a study of T cells after yellow fever vaccination. Study-wide findings and caveats: Clonotypes appearing in both CD4 and CD8 compartments existed, and their share was small. Subsequent to the booster, the majority of primary-vaccination clones reappeared (96% CD4, approximately 90% CD8). A secondary response was less intense yet reached its peak sooner, at day 5 versus 15.

The authors made TCR cDNA by 5'RACE template switching, adding a universal primer site and UMIs. Using its own MiXCR run on the 5' RACE reads, TCRdb lists one record per CDR3 protein. The sample includes some 70,000 distinct CDR3 sequences, over 6% seen only once; the top ten take 30% to 45%. The sample consisted of CD8+ T cells sorted from PBMCs, taken about 41 days after the first yellow fever vaccination. J is TRBJ1-1 and V is TRBV5-1; D gene unclear. The TCR was taken from a man aged 18 to 35 who received the YFV17D yellow fever vaccine. CDR3 protein: CASSFRQNTEAFF. The CDR3 region has the DNA TGCGCCAGCAGCTTTCGACAGAACACTGAAGCTTTCTTT.